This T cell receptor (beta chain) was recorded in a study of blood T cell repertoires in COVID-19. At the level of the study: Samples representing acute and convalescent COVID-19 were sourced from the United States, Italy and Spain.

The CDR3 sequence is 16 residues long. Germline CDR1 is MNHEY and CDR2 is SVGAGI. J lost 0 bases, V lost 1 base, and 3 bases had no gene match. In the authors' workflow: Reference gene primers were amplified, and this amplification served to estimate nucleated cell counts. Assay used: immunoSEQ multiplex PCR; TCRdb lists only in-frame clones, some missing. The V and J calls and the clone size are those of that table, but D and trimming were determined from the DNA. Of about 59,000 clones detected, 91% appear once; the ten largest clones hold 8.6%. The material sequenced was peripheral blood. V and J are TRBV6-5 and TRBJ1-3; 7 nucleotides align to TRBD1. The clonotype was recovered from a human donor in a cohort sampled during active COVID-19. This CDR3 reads CASSYLTGISGNTIYF. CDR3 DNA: TGTGCCAGCAGTTACTTGACAGGGATCTCTGGAAACACCATATATTTT.